One sample yielded the 27 T cell receptor beta chains listed below, sequenced in a study of T-cell memory formation after mild COVID-19 (dated by TCRdb to the early 2020s). Libraries were made using 5' RACE. The listed sequencing device is Illumina NovaSeq 6000. TCRdb trimmed the raw reads at Q25, called clones with MiXCR and kept productive beta chains. Records with the same CDR3 protein are collapsed into one entry carrying the most frequent genes and DNA. For this sample the table gives approximately 150,000 distinct CDR3 sequences, of which around 13% were detected only once. 12% to 15% of the sample lies in the top ten. The specimen was PBMCs or a T cell subset sorted from them (not recorded which). These receptors were collected from an adult woman who had mild COVID-19 (a few samples of this study predate the infection). The sample titles of this study are shuffled in the database, so cell type and time point are left out; the donor was told from shared clones.

The J gene is TRBJ2-3, the V gene TRBV12-3 or TRBV12-4; 11 bases line up with TRBD1. J gave up 6 bases and V 7 bases, and 9 bases lay outside the gene matches. CDR3 length equals 15 residues. The CDR3 is CASTPGQGEWDTQYF. CDR3 nucleotide sequence: TGTGCCAGCACCCCGGGACAGGGGGAATGGGATACGCAGTATTTT.

This rearrangement joins TRBV4-1 to TRBJ1-2; D uncertain. Germline V gene data show CDR1 as MGHRA and CDR2 as YSYEKL. This CDR3 has 14 residues. The germline V and J ends were trimmed by 6 bases and 6 bases, with 17 bases remaining between them. Here the CDR3 DNA reads TGCGCCAGCAGGAAGTATGGTGAATCGGATGGCTACACCTTC. This gives the protein CASRKYGESDGYTF.

The J gene is TRBJ1-1, the V gene TRBV7-9; a possible D gene is TRBD1 (6 bases). This CDR3 spans 16 amino acids. The ends were cut back, 3 bases at V and 4 bases at J, with 18 bases in the middle. In germline, CDR1 is SEHNR, CDR2 FQNEAQ (reference sequence). Here the CDR3 DNA reads TGTGCCAGCAGCTTTCCACAGGGAGGGGTAGGCACTGAAGCTTTCTTT. Translation gives CASSFPQGGVGTEAFF.

The chain links TRBV18 to TRBJ2-7, with D perhaps matching TRBD1 (5 bases). Germline-derived CDR1 and CDR2 are KGHSH and LQKENI. The CDR3 length is 15 residues. Between the trimmed V and J ends, which lost 8 bases and 4 bases, there was a span of 21 bases. The CDR3 bases are TGTGCCAGCCCGCGGTTCGACAGAGATCCTTACGAGCAGTACTTC. Protein: CASPRFDRDPYEQYF.

This clonotype was detected only a few times. V gene TRBV10-3 combines with J gene TRBJ2-1, with TRBD2 identical over 10 bases. Trimming took 3 bases from V and 16 from J; bases not matched to a gene: 3. Germline CDR1 reads ENHRY; CDR2 reads SYGVKD. The CDR3 runs 11 residues. The CDR3 sequence: CAISDGTSVFF. CDR3 coding DNA: TGTGCCATCAGTGATGGGACTAGCGTCTTCTTC.

This clonotype was picked up a small number of times. V is TRBV7-2 and J is TRBJ2-1; 10 bases match TRBD2. J gave up 8 bases and V 7 bases, and 11 bases lay outside the gene matches. The CDR3 spans 15 residues. Germline V gene lookup returns CDR1 SGHTA and CDR2 FQGNSA. DNA of the CDR3: TGTGCCAGCACCCCCCCGGGACTAGCGAGGGATGAGCAGTTCTTC. Encoded protein: CASTPPGLARDEQFF.

V and J are TRBV15 and TRBJ2-5; TRBD2 aligns across 8 bases. V was pared by 0 bases and J by 2 bases, with 8 bases of the junction left unmatched. The CDR3 length is 17 residues. The V gene's germline CDR1 is LNHNV and CDR2 YYDKDF (reference sequence). The CDR3 sequence: CATSRDWREDRQETQYF. CDR3 nucleotides: TGTGCCACCAGCAGAGATTGGCGGGAGGACAGACAAGAGACCCAGTACTTC.

This chain connects TRBV20-1 to TRBJ2-7; TRBD1 is a possible D gene (5 bases). The CDR3 extends over 13 amino acids. Between the trimmed V and J ends, which lost 5 bases and 3 bases, there was a span of 14 bases. Germline V CDR1 and CDR2: DFQATT, SNEGSKA (reference sequence). The CDR3 nucleotides read TGCAGTGCTGGTAGGACATCCTTCTACGAGCAGTACTTC. The encoded protein is CSAGRTSFYEQYF.

The gene calls are TRBV27 and TRBJ2-3; weak D call: TRBD2 (6 bases). V was shortened by 5 bases and J by 2 bases, with 14 bases between the two germline ends. The CDR3 has 15 amino acids. In germline, CDR1 is MNHEY, CDR2 SMNVEV (reference sequence). The chain's CDR3 is CASSTRDFHTDTQYF. The CDR3 DNA sequence: TGTGCCAGCAGTACACGGGACTTCCACACAGATACGCAGTATTTT.

The chain combines TRBV6-2 or TRBV6-3 with TRBJ2-2; D uncertain. The germline V gene has CDR1 MNHEY and CDR2 SVGEGT. The CDR3 is 13 amino acids. V dropped 0 bases and J dropped 6 bases, with 5 bases sitting between them. The CDR3 region has the DNA TGTGCCAGCAGTTACTCGGAAGCCGGGGAGCTGTTTTTT. Protein: CASSYSEAGELFF.

The chain joins TRBV19 to TRBJ2-7; 11 nucleotides line up with TRBD2. CDR1 is LNHDA, CDR2 SQIVND, per germline (reference sequence). The CDR3 sequence is 17 residues long. Trimming removed 2 bases from V and 2 bases from J; junction bases left unmatched: 8. CDR3 in DNA: TGTGCCAGTAGTATACCCCCCGGGACTAGCGGAGCCTACGAGCAGTACTTC. Translation: CASSIPPGTSGAYEQYF.

This clonotype was picked up a small number of times. This chain connects TRBV5-1 to TRBJ2-7; 7 bases fit TRBD1. Germline CDR1 SGHRS, CDR2 YFSETQ. Trimming at V came to 1 base and at J to 5 bases, leaving 9 bases not matched to a gene. The CDR3 runs 15 residues. This chain's CDR3 is CASSLLGRGMDEQYF. The CDR3 DNA follows: TGCGCCAGCAGCTTGTTGGGCAGGGGGATGGACGAGCAGTACTTC.

The chain carries TRBV5-1 and TRBJ2-5; TRBD2 matches at 13 bases. This CDR3 contains 17 residues. Germline CDR1 SGHRS, CDR2 YFSETQ. Trimming took 3 bases from V and 5 from J; bases not matched to a gene: 10. CDR3 protein: CASSWGGLAGSRETQYF. The CDR3 nucleotides read TGCGCCAGCAGCTGGGGGGGACTAGCGGGATCCCGGGAGACCCAGTACTTC.

This clonotype was recorded at least ten times. The chain carries TRBV11-2 and TRBJ2-5; TRBD2 agrees at 9 bases. The CDR3 is made up of 16 amino acids. Per the germline V gene, CDR1 is SGHAT and CDR2 is FQNNGV. With V trimmed by 4 bases and J by 5 bases, 11 bases remained unmatched. CDR3 bases: TGTGCCAGCAGCTCCTCCGGCGGGGGGGCTTTGGAGACCCAGTACTTC. This gives the protein CASSSSGGGALETQYF. Looking up the rest from reference TRBV11-2 and TRBJ2-5 gives the full variable domain: EAGVAQSPRYKIIEKRQSVAFWCNPISGHATLYWYQQILGQGPKLLIQFQNNGVVDDSQLPKDRFSAERLKGVDSTLKIQPAKLEDSAVYLCASSSSGGGALETQYFGPGTRLLVL.

This clonotype was seen a few times. This sequence joins TRBV12-3 or TRBV12-4 and TRBJ1-4; possible D gene TRBD1, 5 bases. The V end was cut by 3 bases, the J end by 8 bases, with 13 bases between. The CDR3 loop spans 14 amino acids. Here the CDR3 DNA reads TGTGCCAGCAGTTTGTCTGGGGGTGGGGAAAAACTGTTTTTT. Translation: CASSLSGGGEKLFF.

The genes are TRBV9 and TRBJ1-2; 10 bases map to TRBD1. The CDR3 is 13 residues long. V was clipped by 7 bases and J by 8 bases; unmatched bases: 8. Germline V gives CDR1 SGDLS, CDR2 YYNGEE. The CDR3 nucleotides read TGTGCCAGCTTCTCCGGGACAGGGGACGGCTACACCTTC. Its protein is CASFSGTGDGYTF.

V and J are TRBV11-3 and TRBJ1-1; 8 bases map to TRBD1. The germline gives CDR1 SGHNT, CDR2 YENEEA. The CDR3 runs to 14 residues. V lost 5 bases to trimming and J lost 2 bases; unmatched junction nucleotides: 4. The CDR3, as DNA: TGTGCCAGCAGCCCGGGACAGGCAAACACTGAAGCTTTCTTT. Translating gives CASSPGQANTEAFF.

This chain links TRBV7-9 with TRBJ2-1; D call uncertain. This CDR3 contains 15 residues. CDR1 and CDR2 (germline): SEHNR, FQNEAQ (reference sequence). V was trimmed by 5 bases and J by 4 bases, leaving 15 bases between them. CDR3 in DNA: TGTGCCAGCAGCCGTAGGACGCGTGAGTACAATGAGCAGTTCTTC. Translation: CASSRRTREYNEQFF.

This clonotype occurred a few times. This chain connects TRBV29-1 to TRBJ2-7; D tentatively fits TRBD1 or TRBD2 (5 bases each). The CDR3 consists of 13 residues. Deletions cut 6 bases from V and 6 bases from J, with 18 bases between. The germline CDR1 and CDR2 sequences are SQVTM and ANQGSEA. CDR3 bases: TGCAGCGTGGGGGATGTAAAGGTCGGCGAGCAGTACTTC. Translation: CSVGDVKVGEQYF.

This chain joins TRBV29-1 and TRBJ2-2; the match to TRBD1 covers 7 bases. Trimming took 6 bases from V and 5 from J; bases not matched to a gene: 9. The CDR3 is 14 residues long. Germline V gives CDR1 SQVTM, CDR2 ANQGSEA. This CDR3 is CSVAGGSLTGELFF. The DNA for the CDR3 is TGCAGCGTCGCAGGGGGTTCGTTGACCGGGGAGCTGTTTTTT.

The rearrangement joins TRBV5-1 to TRBJ1-6; a weak D match, TRBD1 (5 bases). The germline gives CDR1 SGHRS, CDR2 YFSETQ. This CDR3 spans 14 amino acids. V was trimmed by 3 bases and J by 6 bases, leaving 10 bases between them. The chain's CDR3 is CASSSPGPNSPLHF. In DNA, the CDR3 is TGCGCCAGCAGCTCGCCGGGGCCTAATTCACCCCTCCACTTT.

CDR3 protein: CASSRSDIVSYEQYF. CDR3 coding DNA: TGTGCCAGCAGCCGCTCGGACATAGTCTCCTACGAGCAGTACTTC. J is TRBJ2-7 and V is TRBV12-3 or TRBV12-4; weak D call: TRBD1 (5 bases). V was shortened by 6 bases and J by 0 bases, with 15 bases between the two germline ends. The CDR3 is 15 residues long.

The V gene is TRBV6-5, the J gene TRBJ2-4, with a weak D call TRBD1 (5 bases). Germline values: CDR1 MNHEY, CDR2 SVGAGI. The CDR3 spans 12 residues. Deletions cut 6 bases from V and 12 bases from J, with 15 bases between. The CDR3 loop is CASSPSQGNQYF. In DNA, the CDR3 is TGTGCCAGCAGCCCCAGTCAGGGTAATCAGTACTTC.

The chain carries TRBV14 and TRBJ1-4; possible D gene TRBD1, 5 bases. This CDR3 spans 16 amino acids. Germline CDR1 reads SGHDN; CDR2 reads FVKESK. Trimming left V 4 bases short and J 6 bases short, with 18 bases between. The chain's CDR3 is CASSRPSGTLDEKLFF. CDR3 DNA sequence: TGTGCCAGCAGCCGCCCTTCCGGGACGCTCGATGAAAAACTGTTTTTT.

This chain connects TRBV13 to TRBJ2-1, with 12 bases lining up with TRBD2. V gave up 5 bases and J gave up 0 bases; unmatched junction bases: 8. In germline, CDR1 is PRHDT, CDR2 FYEKMQ (reference sequence). The CDR3 length is 18 residues. The CDR3 DNA is TGTGCCAGCAGCCCATCTAGCGGGAGGGCCCTCTCCTACAATGAGCAGTTCTTC. Encoded protein: CASSPSSGRALSYNEQFF.

This clonotype occurred a few times. The genes are TRBV24-1 and TRBJ1-2; D call uncertain. The germline V gene has CDR1 KGHDR and CDR2 SFDVKD. This CDR3 is 12 amino acids long. The V gene lost 5 bases and the J gene lost 1 base, with 4 bases spanning the gap. The CDR3 is CATSAVNYGYTF. In DNA, the CDR3 is TGTGCCACCAGTGCGGTTAACTATGGCTACACCTTC.

The chain carries TRBV20-1 and TRBJ2-7; D possibly uses TRBD1 or TRBD2 (6 bases each). Trimming took 1 base from V and 0 from J, leaving 16 bases between them. The CDR3 spans 16 residues. Germline lookup yields CDR1 DFQATT and CDR2 SNEGSKA (reference sequence). The CDR3, as DNA: TGCAGTGCTAGAGGCCAACGGGGGCTCTCCTCCTACGAGCAGTACTTC. Its translation: CSARGQRGLSSYEQYF.